The T cell receptor (beta chain) under discussion was sequenced for a study of blood T cells in healthy people across ages. The use of a sample-barcoded 5' primer and a J-beta primer mix characterized a second PCR of about 6 to 12 cycles. Every cDNA molecule bore a tag from a template-switch adaptor containing 12 random nucleotides. TCRdb reprocessed the 5' RACE reads with MiXCR, giving one entry per CDR3 protein. The table has about 730,000 distinct CDR3 sequences, approximately 43% seen once. The sequenced material came from blood. The origin of this receptor is a woman in her sixties in good health.

This chain's CDR3 is CASSFGGPGANVLTF. The CDR3 DNA is TGTGCCAGCAGTTTTGGAGGGCCTGGGGCCAACGTCCTGACTTTC. This rearrangement joins TRBV12-3 or TRBV12-4 to TRBJ2-6; tentatively, D is TRBD2 (6 bases). The V end was cut by 3 bases, the J end by 2 bases, with 8 bases between. The CDR3 sequence is 15 residues long.